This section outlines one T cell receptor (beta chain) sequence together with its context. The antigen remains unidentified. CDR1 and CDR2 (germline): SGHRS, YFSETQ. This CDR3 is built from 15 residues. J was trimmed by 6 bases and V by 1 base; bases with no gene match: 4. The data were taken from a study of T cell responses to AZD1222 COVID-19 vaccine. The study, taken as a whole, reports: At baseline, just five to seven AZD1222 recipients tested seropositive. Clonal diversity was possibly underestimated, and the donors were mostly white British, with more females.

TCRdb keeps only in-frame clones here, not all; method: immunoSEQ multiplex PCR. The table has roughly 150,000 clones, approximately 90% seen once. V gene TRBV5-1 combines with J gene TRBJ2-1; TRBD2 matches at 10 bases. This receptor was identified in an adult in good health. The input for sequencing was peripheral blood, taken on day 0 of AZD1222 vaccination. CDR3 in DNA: TGCGCCAGCAGCTTGACCCTAGCGGGGGTCAATGAGCAGTTCTTC. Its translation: CASSLTLAGVNEQFF.